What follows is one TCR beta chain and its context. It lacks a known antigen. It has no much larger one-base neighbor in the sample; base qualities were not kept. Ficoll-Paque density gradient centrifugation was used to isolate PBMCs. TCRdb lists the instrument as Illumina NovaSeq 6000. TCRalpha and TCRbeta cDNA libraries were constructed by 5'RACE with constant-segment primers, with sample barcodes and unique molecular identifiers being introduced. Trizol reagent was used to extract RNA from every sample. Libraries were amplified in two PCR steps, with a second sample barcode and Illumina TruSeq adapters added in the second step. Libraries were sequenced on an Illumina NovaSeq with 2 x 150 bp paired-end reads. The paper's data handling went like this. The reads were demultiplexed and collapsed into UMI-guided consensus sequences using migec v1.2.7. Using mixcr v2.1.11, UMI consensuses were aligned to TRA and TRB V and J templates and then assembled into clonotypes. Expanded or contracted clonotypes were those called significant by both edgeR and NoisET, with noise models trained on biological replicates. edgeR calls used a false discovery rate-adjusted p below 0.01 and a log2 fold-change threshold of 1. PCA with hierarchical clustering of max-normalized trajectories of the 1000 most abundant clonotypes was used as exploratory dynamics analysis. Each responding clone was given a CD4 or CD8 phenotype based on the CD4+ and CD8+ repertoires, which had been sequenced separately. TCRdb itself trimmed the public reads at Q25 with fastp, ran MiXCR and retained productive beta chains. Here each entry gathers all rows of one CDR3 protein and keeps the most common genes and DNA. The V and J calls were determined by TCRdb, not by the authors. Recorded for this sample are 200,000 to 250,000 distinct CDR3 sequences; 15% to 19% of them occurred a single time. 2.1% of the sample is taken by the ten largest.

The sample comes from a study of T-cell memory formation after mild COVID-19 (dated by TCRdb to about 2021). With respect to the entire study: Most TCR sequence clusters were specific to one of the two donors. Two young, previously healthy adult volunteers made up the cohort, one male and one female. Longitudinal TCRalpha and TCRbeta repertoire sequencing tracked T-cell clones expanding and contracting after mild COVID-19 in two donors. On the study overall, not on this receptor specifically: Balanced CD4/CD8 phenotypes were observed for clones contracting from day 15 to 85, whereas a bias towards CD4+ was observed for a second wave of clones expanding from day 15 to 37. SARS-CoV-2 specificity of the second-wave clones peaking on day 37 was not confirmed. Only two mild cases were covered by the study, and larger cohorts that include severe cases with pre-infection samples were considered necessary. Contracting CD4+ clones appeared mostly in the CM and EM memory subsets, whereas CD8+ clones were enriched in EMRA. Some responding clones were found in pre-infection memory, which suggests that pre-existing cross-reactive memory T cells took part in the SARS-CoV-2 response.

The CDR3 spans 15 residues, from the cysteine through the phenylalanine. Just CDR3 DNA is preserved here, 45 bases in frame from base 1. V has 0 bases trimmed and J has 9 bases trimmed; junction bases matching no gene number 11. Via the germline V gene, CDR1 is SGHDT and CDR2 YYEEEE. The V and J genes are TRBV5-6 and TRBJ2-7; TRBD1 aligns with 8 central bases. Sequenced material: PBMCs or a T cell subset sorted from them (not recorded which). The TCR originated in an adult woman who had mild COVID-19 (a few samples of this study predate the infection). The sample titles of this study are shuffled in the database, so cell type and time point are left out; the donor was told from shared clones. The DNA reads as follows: TGTGCCAGCAGCTTGGCCTCTGGACAGGGTTCGTCGCAGTACTTC. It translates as CASSLASGQGSSQYF. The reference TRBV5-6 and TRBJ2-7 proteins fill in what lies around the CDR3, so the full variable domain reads DAGVTQSPTHLIKTRGQQVTLRCSPKSGHDTVSWYQQALGQGPQFIFQYYEEEERQRGNFPDRFSGHQFPNYSSELNVNALLLGDSALYLCASSLASGQGSSQYFGPGTRLTVT.